Each of the 14 T cell receptor beta chains below was sequenced from the same sample in a study of radiation and T cells in renal cell carcinoma. The sample's time point: baseline pretreatment blood. The treatment denotes: 15 Gy SBRT to primary tumor, nephrectomy 4 weeks later. Only in-frame clones appear in the TCRdb table, and some are missing; sequencing was by immunoSEQ multiplex PCR. This sample has 130,000 or so clones, with roughly 90% found just once. The sample consisted of blood, taken from a patient whose treatment included radiotherapy and nephrectomy. These receptors were taken from a woman in her fifties or sixties with renal cell carcinoma.

In the case of this clone: The same CDR3 arises from other DNA sequences in this sample as well. The rearrangement links TRBV30 to TRBJ2-7; D is unresolved. CDR1 is GTSNPN and CDR2 is SVGIG in the germline V gene (reference sequence). The CDR3 runs 11 residues. Between the trimmed V and J ends, which lost 0 bases and 4 bases, there was a span of 4 bases. The CDR3 DNA reads TGTGCCTGGAGTGTACTTTACGAGCAGTACTTC. This sequence encodes CAWSVLYEQYF.

The chain joins TRBV5-4 to TRBJ2-7, with D maybe TRBD1 (6 bases). CDR1 and CDR2 (germline): SGHNT, YYREEE (reference sequence). Trimming took off 4 bases at V and 3 bases at J, with 14 bases between the two ends. This CDR3 region has 14 residues. As DNA, the CDR3 is TGTGCCAGCAGCCCGCAGGGGTCTAACTACGAGCAGTACTTC. Protein product: CASSPQGSNYEQYF.

The V call is TRBV10-3, the J call TRBJ1-2; D is undetermined. Germline assignment: CDR1 ENHRY and CDR2 SYGVKD. V was pared by 2 bases and J by 4 bases, with 8 bases between. The CDR3 spans 13 residues. This chain's CDR3 is CAISEEPLYGYTF. The DNA of the CDR3 is TGTGCCATCAGTGAGGAGCCGCTCTATGGCTACACCTTC.

V gene TRBV9 combines with J gene TRBJ2-7, with unresolved D. Deletions cut 5 bases from V and 1 base from J, with 13 bases between. In germline, CDR1 is SGDLS, CDR2 YYNGEE. This CDR3 spans 14 amino acids. Here the CDR3 DNA reads TGTGCCAGCAGTCCAATCCTCAATTCCTACGAGCAGTACTTC. It is translated as CASSPILNSYEQYF.

The chain recombines TRBV7-9 with TRBJ2-7; no reliable D call. V shed 0 bases and J shed 2 bases, with 8 bases lying between them. This CDR3 is 14 amino acids long. Germline loops: CDR1 SEHNR, CDR2 FQNEAQ (reference sequence). CDR3 in amino acids: CASSLAVQTYEQYF. The CDR3 DNA follows: TGTGCCAGCAGCTTAGCTGTACAAACCTACGAGCAGTACTTC.

Turning to this clone: The junction does not match germline at one end; this may be a read error. The rearrangement uses TRBV7-7 and TRBJ2-7; 11 bases fit TRBD1. In germline, CDR1 is SSHAT, CDR2 FNYEAQ (reference sequence). This CDR3 comprises 15 residues. CDR3 residues: CASSQGDRGVYEQYF. For the CDR3, the DNA is TGTGCTAGCAGCCAAGGGGACAGGGGGGTCTACGAGCAGTACTTC.

The V call is TRBV7-9, the J call TRBJ1-6; D perhaps matches TRBD1 (5 bases). V lost 5 bases and J lost 10, with 18 bases in between. CDR3 size: 15 residues. CDR1 SEHNR and CDR2 FQNEAQ come from the germline V gene (reference sequence). The DNA of the CDR3 is TGTGCCAGCAGCCCCCGTGACAGCTTCGGGTCACCCCTCCACTTT. It specifies CASSPRDSFGSPLHF.

V gene TRBV19 combines with J gene TRBJ1-4, with 7 bases fitting TRBD1. The V and J ends lost 5 bases and 7 bases, in that order; junction bases with no gene match: 13. The CDR3 has 16 residues. Germline CDR1 is LNHDA and CDR2 is SQIVND (reference sequence). CDR3 nucleotides: TGTGCCAGTAGTCTCCTTTCAGGGGGATCCGGTGAAAAACTGTTTTTT. As protein: CASSLLSGGSGEKLFF.

This clone was observed a single time. This chain joins TRBV7-6 and TRBJ2-1, with D tentatively TRBD2 (6 bases). Germline lookup yields CDR1 SGHVS and CDR2 FNYEAQ. CDR3 length: 15 residues. Trimming pared 3 bases from V and 0 bases from J, leaving 9 bases between. The DNA for the CDR3 is TGTGCCAGCAGCTTTAGCGGCTCCTCCTACAATGAGCAGTTCTTC. Amino acids: CASSFSGSSYNEQFF.

The chain carries TRBV2 and TRBJ1-5; tentative D call: TRBD1 (5 bases). Trimming took off 6 bases at V and 4 bases at J, with 13 bases between the two ends. This CDR3 has 14 residues. Germline lookup yields CDR1 SNHLY and CDR2 FYNNEI. The CDR3 is CASSLGGGNQPQHF. The CDR3, as DNA: TGTGCCAGCAGCTTGGGCGGGGGAAATCAGCCCCAGCATTTT.

This clone was seen a single time. The J gene is TRBJ2-5, the V gene TRBV6-6; D unclear. The CDR3 loop spans 16 amino acids. Trimming stripped 2 bases from V and 4 bases from J, with 17 bases between. Germline assignment: CDR1 MNHNY and CDR2 SVGAGI (reference sequence). The CDR3 protein is CASSYQDTRIAETQYF. The CDR3 DNA reads TGTGCCAGCAGTTACCAAGACACGCGGATTGCAGAGACCCAGTACTTC.

This chain connects TRBV21-1 to TRBJ2-7; the table's D call TRBD1 went unverified against the DNA. TRBV21-1 is noted as a pseudogene. The CDR3 spans 17 residues. The CDR3 spells CASSNRDRGISSYEQYF. CDR3 nucleotides: TGTGCCAGCAGCAACCGGGACAGGGGTATTTCCTCCTACGAGCAGTACTTC.

This clone showed up just once. The chain has TRBV7-2 and TRBJ2-2; 8 positions agree with TRBD2. This CDR3 is built from 17 residues. CDR1 is SGHTA, CDR2 FQGNSA, per germline. Trimming cost V 1 base and J 1 base; bases outside gene matches: 5. The CDR3 sequence is CASSLVGLAGNTGELFF. DNA of the CDR3: TGTGCCAGCAGCTTAGTGGGCCTAGCGGGGAACACCGGGGAGCTGTTTTTT.

The rearrangement links TRBV2 to TRBJ1-1; D call uncertain. The CDR3 extends over 14 amino acids. Germline assignment: CDR1 SNHLY and CDR2 FYNNEI. Trimming removed 7 bases at V and 0 bases at J, with 12 bases between. The chain's CDR3 is CASIEEALNTEAFF. CDR3 nucleotide sequence: TGTGCCAGCATTGAGGAAGCCCTGAACACTGAAGCTTTCTTT.